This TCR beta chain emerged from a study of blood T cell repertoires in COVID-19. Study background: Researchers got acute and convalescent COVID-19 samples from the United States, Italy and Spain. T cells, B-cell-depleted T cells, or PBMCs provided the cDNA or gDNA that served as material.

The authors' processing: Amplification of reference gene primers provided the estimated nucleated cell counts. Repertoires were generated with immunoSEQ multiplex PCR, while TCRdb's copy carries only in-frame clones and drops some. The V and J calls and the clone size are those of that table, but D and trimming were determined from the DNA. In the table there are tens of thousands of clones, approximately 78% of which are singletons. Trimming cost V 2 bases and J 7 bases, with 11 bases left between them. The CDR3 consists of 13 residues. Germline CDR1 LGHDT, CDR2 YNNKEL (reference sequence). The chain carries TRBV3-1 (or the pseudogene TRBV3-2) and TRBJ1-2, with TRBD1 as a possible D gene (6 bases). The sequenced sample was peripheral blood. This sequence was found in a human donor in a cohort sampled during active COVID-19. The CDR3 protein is CASSQNRAGGYTF. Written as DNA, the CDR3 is TGTGCCAGCAGCCAAAACAGGGCCGGTGGCTACACCTTC.